One sample yielded the 8 T cell receptor beta chains listed below, sequenced in a study of blood T cell repertoires in COVID-19. Profiled with immunoSEQ multiplex PCR; TCRdb holds only in-frame clones, not every one. Of about 190,000 clones listed, around nine tenths are singletons. The sequencing sample was made of peripheral blood. The source is a man in his forties or fifties with acute or convalescent COVID-19.

This clone turned up a few times. V is TRBV5-1 and J is TRBJ1-2, with no clear D. The length of the CDR3 is 15 residues. Trimming took 0 bases from V and 6 from J, leaving 15 bases between them. Germline CDR1 reads SGHRS; CDR2 reads YFSETQ. The CDR3 loop is CASSLADQVTHGYTF. The CDR3 DNA reads as TGCGCCAGCAGCTTGGCCGATCAGGTCACGCATGGCTACACCTTC.

The V call is TRBV7-2, the J call TRBJ2-2; maybe TRBD2 (5 bases). The germline V gene encodes CDR1 SGHTA and CDR2 FQGNSA. The germline V and J ends were trimmed by 4 bases and 8 bases, with 14 bases remaining between them. The CDR3 length is 14 residues. CDR3 sequence: CASSSRTALGELFF. DNA of the CDR3: TGTGCCAGCAGCTCACGGACTGCGTTGGGGGAGCTGTTTTTT.

This chain links TRBV4-2 with TRBJ2-1; 8 bases line up with TRBD2. V lost 1 base and J lost 6; bases outside the gene matches: 2. The CDR3 length is 14 residues. Germline V lookup: CDR1 LGHNA, CDR2 YNFKEQ. The CDR3, as DNA: TGTGCCAGCAGCCAAGGGACTAGCCCCAATGAGCAGTTCTTC. Translation gives CASSQGTSPNEQFF.

This clone has just one count. The chain joins TRBV2 to TRBJ1-1, with a tentative D call TRBD1 (5 bases). V was pared by 0 bases and J by 1 base, with 9 bases between. Germline CDR1 SNHLY, CDR2 FYNNEI. This CDR3 is built from 15 residues. CDR3 amino acids: CASSEARGGNTEAFF. Written as DNA, the CDR3 is TGTGCCAGCAGTGAAGCTCGGGGGGGGAACACTGAAGCTTTCTTT.

The chain joins TRBV5-1 to TRBJ2-2; tentative D call: TRBD2 (5 bases). Germline CDR1 and CDR2: SGHRS and YFSETQ. The CDR3 covers 15 residues. The V gene lost 0 bases and the J gene lost 2 bases, with 8 bases spanning the gap. The CDR3 DNA reads TGCGCCAGCAGCTTGGTCGGGGAAAACACCGGGGAGCTGTTTTTT. It encodes CASSLVGENTGELFF. Variable domain in full (rest from reference TRBV5-1 and TRBJ2-2): KAGVTQTPRYLIKTRGQQVTLSCSPISGHRSVSWYQQTPGQGLQFLFEYFSETQRNKGNFPGRFSGRQFSNSRSEMNVSTLELGDSALYLCASSLVGENTGELFFGEGSRLTVL.

This chain connects TRBV27 to TRBJ1-5; no firm D call. Germline V lookup: CDR1 MNHEY, CDR2 SMNVEV (reference sequence). Trimming removed 0 bases at V and 2 bases at J, with 23 bases between. CDR3 size: 20 residues. CDR3 nucleotides: TGTGCCAGCAGTTTATCCCCCCCCGTCGGGGTTGGTGGGGGCAATCAGCCCCAGCATTTT. This translates into CASSLSPPVGVGGGNQPQHF.

This chain connects TRBV6-6 to TRBJ2-2, with D maybe TRBD1 (5 bases). The V gene's germline CDR1 is MNHNY and CDR2 SVGAGI (reference sequence). The CDR3 contains 14 residues. Trimming left V 0 bases short and J 5 bases short, with 7 bases between. CDR3 residues: CASSYSQGTGELFF. CDR3 sequence (DNA): TGTGCCAGCAGTTACTCGCAGGGAACCGGGGAGCTGTTTTTT.

This chain uses TRBV7-2 with TRBJ2-7; 8 bases map to TRBD2. Germline CDR1 and CDR2: SGHTA and FQGNSA. The CDR3 extends over 15 amino acids. The junction had 6 bases not matched to a gene; V was cut back by 4 bases and J by 1 base. The CDR3 is CASSSAGLDSYEQYF. The CDR3 DNA is TGTGCCAGCAGCTCCGCGGGACTAGATTCCTACGAGCAGTACTTC. Combining the CDR3 with reference TRBV7-2 and TRBJ2-7 gives the whole variable domain GAGVSQSPSNKVTEKGKDVELRCDPISGHTALYWYRQSLGQGLEFLIYFQGNSAPDKSGLPSDRFSAERTGGSVSTLTIQRTQQEDSAVYLCASSSAGLDSYEQYFGPGTRLTVT.